The 32 T cell receptor beta chains listed next were all sequenced from one sample in a study of blood T cell repertoires in COVID-19. Data came from immunoSEQ multiplex PCR; TCRdb stores just in-frame clones and leaves some out. The table includes about 76,000 clones, 75% to 90% detected once. Sequenced sample: peripheral blood. The receptors stem from a human donor in a cohort sampled during active COVID-19.

This clone came up a few times. The genes are TRBV7-2 and TRBJ1-1; a possible D gene is TRBD1 (6 bases). Trimming cost V 5 bases and J 10 bases, with 20 bases left between them. Germline V gives CDR1 SGHTA, CDR2 FQGNSA. The CDR3 totals 14 residues. The CDR3 spells CASSPHRDVLGAFF. The CDR3 nucleotides are TGTGCCAGCAGCCCCCACAGGGACGTATTGGGAGCTTTCTTT.

J is TRBJ2-7 and V is TRBV7-9, with D possibly being TRBD1 (6 bases). The CDR3 runs 16 residues. Germline CDR1 and CDR2: SEHNR and FQNEAQ (reference sequence). V lost 6 bases to trimming and J lost 4 bases, with 22 bases between them. The CDR3 spells CASRGLTGNQGYEQYF. CDR3 DNA: TGTGCCAGCAGGGGATTAACAGGGAACCAAGGGTACGAGCAGTACTTC.

The chain employs TRBV10-2 and TRBJ2-6, with D possibly TRBD2 on 6 matching bases. V was shortened by 3 bases and J by 0 bases, with 9 bases between the two germline ends. There are 16 residues in the CDR3. The germline CDR1 and CDR2 sequences are WSHSY and SAAADI. The CDR3 DNA sequence: TGCGCCAGCAGTGATCGGGACTTCTCTGGGGCCAACGTCCTGACTTTC. It codes for CASSDRDFSGANVLTF.

The chain combines TRBV9 with TRBJ2-7, with 9 bases aligning to TRBD1. CDR3 length equals 15 residues. Germline CDR1 is SGDLS and CDR2 is YYNGEE. The ends lost 4 bases at V and 5 bases at J; junction bases unmatched: 10. DNA of the CDR3: TGTGCCAGCAGCACCGGGGACAGGGTAGTGAACGAGCAGTACTTC. Its translation: CASSTGDRVVNEQYF.

The rearrangement links TRBV11-1 to TRBJ1-1; unclear D gene. The CDR3 loop spans 14 amino acids. With 1 base removed from V and 4 bases from J, the gap between germline ends came to 10 bases. Germline V lookup: CDR1 SGHAT, CDR2 FQDESV (reference sequence). The DNA of the CDR3 is TGTGCCAGCAGCTTAGGCCCAGGAGGCACTGAAGCTTTCTTT. It translates to CASSLGPGGTEAFF.

The chain couples TRBV2 to TRBJ2-1; 12 bases match TRBD2. V was pared by 10 bases and J by 8 bases, with 9 bases of the junction left unmatched. CDR1 is SNHLY, CDR2 FYNNEI, per germline. The CDR3 runs to 14 residues. The CDR3 protein is CATGLAGPMDEQFF. For the CDR3, the DNA is TGTGCCACCGGACTAGCGGGGCCCATGGATGAGCAGTTCTTC.

V and J are TRBV11-2 and TRBJ1-1; the D gene is possibly TRBD1 (5 bases). The CDR3 has 17 amino acids. Trimming removed 0 bases at V and 1 base at J, with 15 bases between. CDR1 and CDR2 (germline): SGHAT, FQNNGV. CDR3 in amino acids: CASSLEGAWWANTEAFF. CDR3 nucleotide sequence: TGTGCCAGCAGCTTAGAAGGGGCCTGGTGGGCGAACACTGAAGCTTTCTTT.

CDR3 region: CASPGQGNNEQFF. The CDR3 DNA is TGTGCCAGCCCGGGACAGGGGAACAATGAGCAGTTCTTC. The chain couples TRBV12-3 or TRBV12-4 to TRBJ2-1; 10 bases match TRBD1. This CDR3 spans 13 amino acids. Losses at the gene ends were 8 bases for V and 5 bases for J; bases not matched to a gene: 3.

CDR3 sequence reads: CASSSDRDRGGELFF. CDR3 nucleotide sequence: TGCGCCAGCAGCTCTGACAGGGACAGAGGCGGGGAGCTGTTTTTT. The V and J genes are TRBV5-1 and TRBJ2-2; 7 nucleotides align to TRBD1. The CDR3 is 15 residues long. Trimming removed 3 bases from V and 7 bases from J; junction bases left unmatched: 9. Looked up from germline, CDR1 is SGHRS and CDR2 is YFSETQ.

V usage is TRBV7-3 and J usage is TRBJ1-3; D may be TRBD1 (6 bases). CDR1 and CDR2 from the germline V gene are SGHTA and FQGTGA. V lost 5 bases to trimming and J lost 0 bases, with 17 bases between them. The CDR3 contains 17 residues. The CDR3 bases are TGTGCCAGCAGCCCTAACCCGACAGGAAGCTCTGGAAACACCATATATTTT. Protein product: CASSPNPTGSSGNTIYF.

This clone came up a few times. This chain joins TRBV11-2 and TRBJ2-7; 9 positions match TRBD2. This CDR3 has 14 residues. Trimming removed 5 bases from V and 4 bases from J; junction bases left unmatched: 6. From germline, CDR1 is SGHAT and CDR2 FQNNGV. CDR3 sequence: CASSRGTSSYEQYF. DNA for the CDR3: TGTGCCAGCAGCCGCGGGACTAGCTCTTACGAGCAGTACTTC.

The J gene is TRBJ1-6, the V gene TRBV18; D is perhaps TRBD1 (6 bases). The CDR3 has 15 residues. Trimming left V 2 bases short and J 9 bases short, with 14 bases between. The germline V gene encodes CDR1 KGHSH and CDR2 LQKENI. CDR3 protein: CASSPYSQGSSPLHF. The CDR3 DNA reads as TGTGCCAGCTCACCATATTCCCAGGGGAGTTCACCCCTCCACTTT.

The chain links TRBV30 to TRBJ1-4; D gene unclear. V lost 4 bases to trimming and J lost 4 bases, with 4 bases between them. CDR1 is GTSNPN and CDR2 is SVGIG in the germline V gene (reference sequence). The CDR3 is 11 amino acids. The CDR3 protein is CAWNFNEKLFF. The CDR3 nucleotides are TGTGCCTGGAACTTTAATGAAAAACTGTTTTTT.

The rearrangement links TRBV14 to TRBJ2-1; 7 bases map to TRBD1. V shed 3 bases, J shed 3 bases, and the junction held 5 bases outside the gene matches. CDR1 is SGHDN, CDR2 FVKESK, per germline. The CDR3 has 15 amino acids. CDR3 DNA sequence: TGTGCCAGCAGCCAGCCCGGGACAGTCTACAATGAGCAGTTCTTC. This sequence encodes CASSQPGTVYNEQFF.

The genes are TRBV2 and TRBJ2-2; TRBD1 agrees at 11 bases. CDR3 length: 17 residues. CDR1 SNHLY and CDR2 FYNNEI come from the germline V gene. V shed 7 bases and J 5 bases; nucleotides not matched to a gene: 12. CDR3 sequence (DNA): TGTGCCAGCACCGGAAGGCGGGGACAGGGGGGGACCGGGGAGCTGTTTTTT. Amino acid sequence: CASTGRRGQGGTGELFF. Using reference TRBV2 and TRBJ2-2 for the parts outside the CDR3, the full variable domain is EPEVTQTPSHQVTQMGQEVILRCVPISNHLYFYWYRQILGQKVEFLVSFYNNEISEKSEIFDDQFSVERPDGSNFTLKIRSTKLEDSAMYFCASTGRRGQGGTGELFFGEGSRLTVL.

The rearrangement joins TRBV7-3 to TRBJ2-1, with 10 bases fitting TRBD2. V shed 3 bases and J 4 bases; nucleotides not matched to a gene: 12. Looked up from germline, CDR1 is SGHTA and CDR2 is FQGTGA. This CDR3 contains 18 residues. For the CDR3, the DNA is TGTGCCAGCAGCTTGGACGGACTAGCGGTGGAGGGATACAATGAGCAGTTCTTC. The encoded protein is CASSLDGLAVEGYNEQFF.

V gene TRBV24-1 combines with J gene TRBJ2-3; D ambiguous. The germline V gene has CDR1 KGHDR and CDR2 SFDVKD. CDR3 length: 13 residues. V was pared by 4 bases and J by 4 bases, with 8 bases between. The CDR3: CATSDSGSDTQYF. CDR3 coding DNA: TGTGCCACCAGTGACTCAGGTTCAGATACGCAGTATTTT.

The chain carries TRBV5-1 and TRBJ1-3, with a possible D match to TRBD1 (5 bases). Germline V lookup: CDR1 SGHRS, CDR2 YFSETQ. There are 18 residues in the CDR3. V was trimmed by 1 base and J by 0 bases, leaving 17 bases between them. As DNA, the CDR3 is TGCGCCAGCAGCTTGAGGCCCCCGACAGCGAACTCTGGAAACACCATATATTTT. Its translation: CASSLRPPTANSGNTIYF.

The genes are TRBV7-6 and TRBJ1-1, with D uncertain. Trimming took off 1 base at V and 5 bases at J, with 8 bases between the two ends. The CDR3 is made up of 13 amino acids. Germline-derived CDR1 and CDR2 are SGHVS and FNYEAQ. Here the CDR3 DNA reads TGTGCCAGCAGCTTAGATAGGAGGACTGAAGCTTTCTTT. Its protein product is CASSLDRRTEAFF.

This clone was detected ten times or more. This chain uses TRBV10-1 with TRBJ1-1; D is unresolved. The CDR3 spans 13 residues. Germline CDR1 and CDR2: WNHNN and SYGVQD (reference sequence). V gave up 7 bases and J gave up 5 bases, with 14 bases separating them. CDR3 sequence (DNA): TGCGCCAGCACCTACATGGGAGGAACTGAAGCTTTCTTT. Protein sequence: CASTYMGGTEAFF.

The chain joins TRBV5-1 to TRBJ2-3, with D tentatively TRBD1 (5 bases). V gave up 5 bases and J gave up 5 bases, with 9 bases separating them. Germline V gives CDR1 SGHRS, CDR2 YFSETQ. CDR3 length: 12 amino acids. The CDR3 DNA reads TGCGCCAGCAGACCTGACAGAGATACGCAGTATTTT. It encodes CASRPDRDTQYF.

This chain links TRBV5-1 with TRBJ2-3; 12 bases map to TRBD2. The germline CDR1 and CDR2 sequences are SGHRS and YFSETQ. The length of the CDR3 is 18 residues. V dropped 1 base and J dropped 2; count of bases not matched to a gene: 8. Here the CDR3 reads CASSLKASGGAHTDTQYF. CDR3 sequence (DNA): TGCGCCAGCAGCTTGAAGGCTAGCGGGGGGGCACACACAGATACGCAGTATTTT.

This chain joins TRBV5-1 and TRBJ1-1; 8 bases match TRBD1. The CDR3 sequence is 14 residues long. V shed 3 bases, J shed 4 bases, and the junction held 5 bases outside the gene matches. CDR1 SGHRS and CDR2 YFSETQ come from the germline V gene. CDR3 residues: CASSSTTGGTEAFF. For the CDR3, the DNA is TGCGCCAGCAGCTCAACAACAGGGGGCACTGAAGCTTTCTTT.

This clone was found once. The chain has TRBV7-9 and TRBJ2-3, with TRBD1 matching over 9 bases. With 3 bases clipped from V and 6 bases from J, the junction kept 7 bases outside the gene matches. The germline CDR1 and CDR2 sequences are SEHNR and FQNEAQ (reference sequence). This CDR3 is built from 15 residues. CDR3 sequence (DNA): TGTGCCAGCAGCTTTGGTGACAGGGGGATGGATACGCAGTATTTT. Its translation: CASSFGDRGMDTQYF.

The V gene is TRBV4-1, the J gene TRBJ2-7, with 10 bases aligning to TRBD1. Germline values: CDR1 MGHRA, CDR2 YSYEKL. The V gene end was trimmed by 0 bases and the J gene end by 5 bases; junction bases not matched to a gene: 4. This CDR3 region has 15 residues. The chain's CDR3 is CASSQEEGQGDEQYF. CDR3 coding DNA: TGCGCCAGCAGCCAAGAAGAAGGACAGGGGGACGAGCAGTACTTC.

J is TRBJ1-1 and V is TRBV7-9; D is unclear. From germline, CDR1 is SEHNR and CDR2 FQNEAQ (reference sequence). This CDR3 has 13 amino acids. V lost 4 bases and J lost 6, with 12 bases in between. This chain's CDR3 is CASSSMRVAEAFF. The DNA for the CDR3 is TGTGCCAGCAGCTCGATGCGGGTGGCTGAAGCTTTCTTT. The full variable domain, completed using reference TRBV7-9 and TRBJ1-1, is DTGVSQNPRHKITKRGQNVTFRCDPISEHNRLYWYRQTLGQGPEFLTYFQNEAQLEKSRLLSDRFSAERPKGSFSTLEIQRTEQGDSAMYLCASSSMRVAEAFFGQGTRLTVV.

The table lists this clone with a few counts. The chain links TRBV23-1 to TRBJ1-6, with D perhaps TRBD1 (6 bases). TRBV23-1 is assigned to the ORF class and has an uncertain function. The CDR3 loop spans 17 amino acids. V lost 0 bases, J lost 6 bases, and 15 bases lay in between. CDR3 loop: CASSQSRGTPPNSPLHF. In DNA, the CDR3 is TGCGCCAGCAGTCAATCAAGGGGGACGCCACCTAATTCACCCCTCCACTTT.

CDR3: CATSAHRDGYTF. In DNA form, the CDR3 reads TGTGCCACCAGTGCCCACAGGGATGGCTACACCTTC. V is TRBV24-1 and J is TRBJ1-2; D possibly corresponds to TRBD1 (6 bases). The CDR3 consists of 12 residues. Germline CDR1 is KGHDR and CDR2 is SFDVKD. Trimming pared 5 bases from V and 6 bases from J, leaving 9 bases between.

This CDR3 is CASRRQIINYGYTF. The CDR3 region has the DNA TGTGCCAGCAGGAGACAGATTATCAACTATGGCTACACCTTC. The chain has TRBV2 and TRBJ1-2, with TRBD1 as a possible D gene (5 bases). Germline values: CDR1 SNHLY, CDR2 FYNNEI. The V gene lost 6 bases and the J gene lost 2 bases, with 13 bases spanning the gap. The CDR3 is 14 residues long. Filled out from reference TRBV2 and TRBJ1-2, the complete variable domain reads EPEVTQTPSHQVTQMGQEVILRCVPISNHLYFYWYRQILGQKVEFLVSFYNNEISEKSEIFDDQFSVERPDGSNFTLKIRSTKLEDSAMYFCASRRQIINYGYTFGSGTRLTVV.

The chain couples TRBV30 to TRBJ1-5; no reliable D call. This CDR3 comprises 15 residues. Germline V gene sequence: CDR1 GTSNPN, CDR2 SVGIG (reference sequence). V was cut by 7 bases and J by 6 bases, with 22 bases left in between. The CDR3 protein is CALEDKRTAGQPQHF. CDR3 in DNA: TGTGCCTTGGAGGATAAGAGGACTGCGGGTCAGCCCCAGCATTTT.

The chain couples TRBV5-4 to TRBJ1-2, with D unresolved. Germline V gene data show CDR1 as SGHNT and CDR2 as YYREEE (reference sequence). The CDR3 runs to 11 residues. V was shortened by 3 bases and J by 5 bases, with 5 bases between the two germline ends. This chain's CDR3 is CASSSPYGYTF. CDR3 nucleotide sequence: TGTGCCAGCAGCTCTCCGTATGGCTACACCTTC.

The chain has TRBV13 and TRBJ2-3; TRBD2 aligns across 14 bases. V lost 5 bases to trimming and J lost 1 base; unmatched junction nucleotides: 5. The length of the CDR3 is 17 residues. CDR1 and CDR2 from the germline V gene are PRHDT and FYEKMQ (reference sequence). CDR3 in DNA: TGTGCCAGCAGCCCCGGGACTAGCGGGGGCCGCACAGATACGCAGTATTTT. Amino acid sequence: CASSPGTSGGRTDTQYF. Full variable domain (outside the CDR3, taken from reference TRBV13 and TRBJ2-3): AAGVIQSPRHLIKEKRETATLKCYPIPRHDTVYWYQQGPGQDPQFLISFYEKMQSDKGSIPDRFSAQQFSDYHSELNMSSLELGDSALYFCASSPGTSGGRTDTQYFGPGTRLTVL.